The subject of this entry is one T cell receptor (beta chain). The length of the CDR3 is 14 residues. Trimming left V 1 base short and J 7 bases short, with 13 bases between. Looked up from germline, CDR1 is SGHDN and CDR2 is FVKESK. Method: immunoSEQ multiplex PCR; TCRdb's copy keeps in-frame clones and lacks some. The table includes some 530,000 clones, roughly 80% detected once. This sample is part of a study of shared clonotypes between healthy human individuals. The sample comprised PBMCs. The receptor's source is a middle-aged woman in good health. Some clones in this sample may be carry-over from other donors' samples. The chain links TRBV14 to TRBJ1-1; D is ambiguous. The CDR3 sequence: CASSQANRRSEAFF. CDR3 nucleotides: TGTGCCAGCAGCCAAGCCAATCGAAGGAGTGAAGCTTTCTTT.